A selection of T cell receptor beta chains follows, all from one sample in a study of blood T cells in healthy people across ages. TCRdb re-called the 5' RACE reads through MiXCR, storing one row per CDR3 protein. The sample has roughly 830,000 distinct CDR3 sequences, approximately 59% seen once; the top ten hold roughly a quarter. The sequenced material came from blood. The receptors stem from a man younger than 45 in good health. The CDR3 runs from the conserved cysteine through the conserved F or W. The D gene is left open where the match is weak. The listing skips clone size in some rows; elsewhere it reads once, few, many or a size class.

size: .; V: TRBV7-9; D: TRBD1; J: TRBJ1-4; CDR3: CASSSTGLTFF; DNA: TGTGCCAGCAGCTCGACAGGGTTAACGTTTTTT
size: few; V: TRBV12-3/TRBV12-4; D: TRBD1; J: TRBJ2-5; CDR3: CASSPRQGETQYF; DNA: TGTGCCAGCAGTCCCAGACAGGGAGAGACCCAGTACTTC
size: .; V: TRBV6-5; D: TRBD2; J: TRBJ2-1; CDR3: CASRLTSGGFESSYNEQFF; DNA: TGTGCCAGCAGATTGACTAGCGGGGGCTTCGAGAGCTCCTACAATGAGCAGTTCTTC
size: few; V: TRBV10-3; D: TRBD1; J: TRBJ2-6; CDR3: CAISESWTGVSSGANVLTF; DNA: TGTGCCATCAGTGAGTCTTGGACAGGGGTAAGCTCTGGGGCCAACGTCCTGACTTTC
size: few; V: TRBV6-6; D: .; J: TRBJ2-7; CDR3: CASRTPRDTFSEQYF; DNA: TGTGCCAGCAGAACTCCGCGGGACACCTTCAGCGAGCAGTACTTC
size: .; V: TRBV6-1; D: .; J: TRBJ2-3; CDR3: CASSDTLAPTDTQYF; DNA: TGTGCCAGCAGTGATACCCTAGCCCCCACAGATACGCAGTATTTT
size: .; V: TRBV4-2; D: TRBD2; J: TRBJ2-5; CDR3: CASSQKTRLVREMETQYF; DNA: TGTGCCAGCAGCCAGAAGACCCGACTAGTGCGGGAGATGGAGACCCAGTACTTC
size: .; V: TRBV28; D: .; J: TRBJ1-2; CDR3: CASSLVRFYYGYTF; DNA: TGTGCCAGCAGTTTAGTTAGGTTCTACTATGGCTACACCTTC
size: .; V: TRBV9; D: .; J: TRBJ1-1; CDR3: CASSVSGGTEAFF; DNA: TGTGCCAGCAGCGTAAGCGGGGGTACTGAAGCTTTCTTT
size: .; V: TRBV10-3; D: TRBD1; J: TRBJ2-3; CDR3: CAISEGTENTDTQYF; DNA: TGTGCCATCAGTGAAGGGACAGAAAACACAGATACGCAGTATTTT
size: once; V: TRBV10-3; D: .; J: TRBJ2-1; CDR3: CAISEGARQFF; DNA: TGTGCCATCAGTGAAGGGGCCCGGCAGTTCTTC
size: .; V: TRBV6-6; D: .; J: TRBJ1-5; CDR3: CASLAGVGQPQHF; DNA: TGTGCCAGCCTCGCCGGGGTGGGTCAGCCCCAGCATTTT
size: .; V: TRBV11-2; D: TRBD2; J: TRBJ2-3; CDR3: CACSPLAGEVSDTQYF; DNA: TGTGCCTGCAGCCCCCTCGCGGGGGAGGTGTCAGATACGCAGTATTTT
size: few; V: TRBV7-6; D: TRBD1; J: TRBJ2-2; CDR3: CASSLGQGAGELFF; DNA: TGTGCCAGCAGCTTAGGACAGGGTGCCGGGGAGCTGTTTTTT
size: .; V: TRBV6-5; D: .; J: TRBJ2-4; CDR3: CASSYSGPSAKNIQYF; DNA: TGTGCCAGCAGTTACTCGGGACCCTCAGCCAAAAACATTCAGTACTTC
size: .; V: TRBV12-3/TRBV12-4; D: .; J: TRBJ2-1; CDR3: CASSTRAVNEQFF; DNA: TGTGCCAGCAGTACCCGCGCGGTCAATGAGCAGTTCTTC
size: few; V: TRBV2; D: .; J: TRBJ1-2; CDR3: CARRGGEAYGYTF; DNA: TGTGCCAGACGAGGGGGTGAGGCCTATGGCTACACCTTC
size: few; V: TRBV7-2; D: .; J: TRBJ1-2; CDR3: CASSQTLSVHGYTF; DNA: TGTGCCAGCAGCCAGACTCTCAGCGTACATGGCTACACCTTC
size: once; V: TRBV2; D: TRBD1; J: TRBJ2-4; CDR3: CASSGQGLNIQYF; DNA: TGTGCCAGCAGCGGACAGGGCTTAAACATTCAGTACTTC
size: .; V: TRBV29-1; D: TRBD1; J: TRBJ1-2; CDR3: CTTGQGAKEGYTF; DNA: TGCACCACTGGACAGGGGGCGAAAGAAGGCTACACCTTC
size: .; V: TRBV7-6; D: .; J: TRBJ1-6; CDR3: CASSLAGFTNSPLHF; DNA: TGTGCCAGCAGCTTAGCGGGGTTTACCAATTCACCCCTCCACTTT
size: few; V: TRBV3-1; D: .; J: TRBJ2-5; CDR3: CASSQIRQDQETQYF; DNA: TGTGCCAGCAGCCAGATACGACAGGACCAAGAGACCCAGTACTTC
size: few; V: TRBV12-3/TRBV12-4; D: .; J: TRBJ1-2; CDR3: CASSLWEGHGYTF; DNA: TGTGCCAGCAGTTTGTGGGAGGGACATGGCTACACCTTC
size: .; V: TRBV20-1; D: TRBD2; J: TRBJ2-4; CDR3: CSAIPSGEAKNIQYF; DNA: TGCAGTGCTATCCCTAGCGGGGAAGCCAAAAACATTCAGTACTTC
size: .; V: TRBV4-1; D: .; J: TRBJ2-1; CDR3: CASSQDARWLAEQFF; DNA: TGCGCCAGCAGCCAAGATGCGAGATGGCTCGCTGAGCAGTTCTTC
size: .; V: TRBV6-2/TRBV6-3; D: .; J: TRBJ2-3; CDR3: CASSLGASSRTDTQYF; DNA: TGTGCCAGCAGTCTGGGGGCCTCCTCTCGCACAGATACGCAGTATTTT
size: .; V: TRBV29-1; D: TRBD2; J: TRBJ2-1; CDR3: CSASKRGASYNEQFF; DNA: TGCAGCGCCTCCAAGCGGGGGGCCTCCTACAATGAGCAGTTCTTC
size: .; V: TRBV7-9; D: .; J: TRBJ1-5; CDR3: CASQGGSSDSNQPRHF; DNA: TGTGCCAGCCAAGGGGGGAGCTCCGATAGCAATCAGCCCCGGCATTTT
size: few; V: TRBV2; D: TRBD1; J: TRBJ1-2; CDR3: CARDRANYGYTF; DNA: TGTGCCAGAGACAGGGCTAACTATGGCTACACCTTC
size: few; V: TRBV7-9; D: .; J: TRBJ1-2; CDR3: CASSQGSGGYTF; DNA: TGTGCCAGCAGCCAGGGATCGGGCGGCTACACCTTC
size: .; V: TRBV9; D: .; J: TRBJ1-4; CDR3: CASSGGSVGEKLFF; DNA: TGTGCCAGCAGCGGGGGCTCGGTGGGAGAAAAACTGTTTTTT
size: .; V: TRBV29-1; D: .; J: TRBJ2-2; CDR3: CSVDGGGGQFDGELFF; DNA: TGCAGCGTTGATGGGGGCGGGGGCCAGTTCGACGGGGAGCTGTTTTTT
size: few; V: TRBV11-2; D: .; J: TRBJ2-3; CDR3: CASSFERTGADTQYF; DNA: TGTGCCAGCAGCTTTGAGAGGACTGGAGCAGATACGCAGTATTTT
size: few; V: TRBV29-1; D: .; J: TRBJ2-1; CDR3: CSVESVTAEQFF; DNA: TGCAGCGTTGAATCAGTTACGGCTGAGCAGTTCTTC
size: .; V: TRBV6-5; D: TRBD1; J: TRBJ2-7; CDR3: CASSYSRQGYEQYF; DNA: TGTGCCAGCAGTTACTCGAGACAGGGCTACGAGCAGTACTTC
size: few; V: TRBV29-1; D: TRBD2; J: TRBJ2-3; CDR3: CSSTGSGGPDTQYF; DNA: TGCAGTTCGACCGGGAGCGGGGGACCAGATACGCAGTATTTT
size: .; V: TRBV6-6; D: TRBD1; J: TRBJ2-1; CDR3: CASSYYDRGGEQFF; DNA: TGTGCCAGCAGTTACTATGACAGGGGCGGAGAGCAGTTCTTC
size: .; V: TRBV4-3; D: TRBD1; J: TRBJ2-7; CDR3: CASSRGTGGHEQYF; DNA: TGCGCCAGCAGCCGTGGGACAGGGGGCCACGAGCAGTACTTC
size: .; V: TRBV4-1; D: .; J: TRBJ2-7; CDR3: CASSQGTGRNYEQYF; DNA: TGCGCCAGCAGCCAAGGAACAGGGCGAAACTACGAGCAGTACTTC
size: few; V: TRBV7-2; D: TRBD2; J: TRBJ2-1; CDR3: CASSLRTSGRGEQFF; DNA: TGTGCCAGCAGCCTCCGGACTAGCGGCCGGGGGGAGCAGTTCTTC
size: .; V: TRBV5-1; D: .; J: TRBJ2-1; CDR3: CASSYSAAYNEQFF; DNA: TGCGCCAGCAGCTACAGCGCGGCCTACAATGAGCAGTTCTTC
size: .; V: TRBV7-3; D: .; J: TRBJ2-1; CDR3: CASSFFGSSYNEQFF; DNA: TGTGCCAGCAGCTTCTTTGGGAGCTCCTACAATGAGCAGTTCTTC
size: .; V: TRBV7-9; D: TRBD2; J: TRBJ2-1; CDR3: CASSQTPGGYNEQFF; DNA: TGTGCCAGCAGTCAGACCCCGGGGGGGTACAATGAGCAGTTCTTC
size: .; V: TRBV20-1; D: .; J: TRBJ2-7; CDR3: CSARVRGEQYF; DNA: TGCAGTGCTAGAGTCAGGGGCGAGCAGTACTTC
size: few; V: TRBV12-3/TRBV12-4; D: .; J: TRBJ1-1; CDR3: CASSLKSGTTEAFF; DNA: TGTGCCAGCAGTTTAAAGAGTGGAACGACTGAAGCTTTCTTT
size: .; V: TRBV6-2/TRBV6-3; D: TRBD2; J: TRBJ2-1; CDR3: CASSRGGLQFF; DNA: TGTGCCAGCAGCCGCGGGGGGCTGCAGTTCTTC
size: .; V: TRBV4-3; D: .; J: TRBJ2-5; CDR3: CASSQERFSREQYF; DNA: TGCGCCAGCAGCCAAGAAAGGTTTTCCCGAGAGCAGTACTTC
size: .; V: TRBV6-4; D: .; J: TRBJ1-1; CDR3: CASSESGWGASTEAFF; DNA: TGTGCCAGCAGTGAGTCAGGCTGGGGGGCGAGTACTGAAGCTTTCTTT
size: once; V: TRBV15; D: .; J: TRBJ1-5; CDR3: CATSDTGWYSNQPQHF; DNA: TGTGCCACCTCAGACACAGGGTGGTATAGCAATCAGCCCCAGCATTTT
size: .; V: TRBV24-1; D: .; J: TRBJ2-1; CDR3: CATSDRVGDEQFF; DNA: TGTGCCACCAGTGATCGAGTGGGGGATGAGCAGTTCTTC
size: .; V: TRBV15; D: .; J: TRBJ1-2; CDR3: CATSTVTAEYGYTF; DNA: TGTGCCACCAGCACTGTGACAGCCGAATATGGCTACACCTTC
size: few; V: TRBV6-2/TRBV6-3; D: TRBD1; J: TRBJ2-5; CDR3: CASSYGTGGTETQYF; DNA: TGTGCCAGCAGTTACGGGACAGGGGGTACGGAGACCCAGTACTTC
size: .; V: TRBV10-3; D: .; J: TRBJ1-5; CDR3: CATRPFSNQPQHF; DNA: TGTGCCACCCGGCCGTTTAGCAATCAGCCCCAGCATTTT
size: .; V: TRBV6-2/TRBV6-3; D: .; J: TRBJ2-4; CDR3: CASSYGLNIQYF; DNA: TGTGCCAGCAGTTATGGATTAAACATTCAGTACTTC
size: few; V: TRBV7-2; D: TRBD1; J: TRBJ1-5; CDR3: CASSWGQGGNQPQHF; DNA: TGTGCCAGCAGCTGGGGACAGGGGGGTAATCAGCCCCAGCATTTT
size: .; V: TRBV27; D: TRBD1; J: TRBJ1-2; CDR3: CASKPGQGNYGYTF; DNA: TGTGCCAGCAAACCAGGACAGGGGAACTATGGCTACACCTTC
size: few; V: TRBV20-1; D: TRBD1; J: TRBJ2-7; CDR3: CSASGTGYEQYF; DNA: TGCAGTGCTAGCGGGACAGGCTACGAGCAGTACTTC